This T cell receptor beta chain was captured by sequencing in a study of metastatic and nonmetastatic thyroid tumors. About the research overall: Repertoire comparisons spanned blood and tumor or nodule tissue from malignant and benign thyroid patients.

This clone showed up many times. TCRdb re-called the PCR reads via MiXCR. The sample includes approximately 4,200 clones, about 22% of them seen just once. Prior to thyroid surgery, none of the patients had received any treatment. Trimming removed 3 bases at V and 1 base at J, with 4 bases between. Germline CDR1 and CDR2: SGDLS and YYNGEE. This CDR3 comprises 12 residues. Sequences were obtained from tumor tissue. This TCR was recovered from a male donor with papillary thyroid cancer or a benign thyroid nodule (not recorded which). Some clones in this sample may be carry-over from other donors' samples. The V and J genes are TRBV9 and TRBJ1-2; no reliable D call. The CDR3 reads CASSGGNYGYTF. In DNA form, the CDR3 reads TGTGCCAGCAGCGGGGGTAACTATGGCTACACCTTC.